Here is one T cell receptor (beta chain) with its context. This record comes from a study of blood T cell repertoires in COVID-19. Across the whole study: Sites across the United States, Italy and Spain contributed samples from acute and convalescent COVID-19.

Germline CDR1 reads GTSNPN; CDR2 reads SVGIG (reference sequence). The CDR3 runs 13 residues. Trimming shortened V by 5 bases and J by 0 bases, and 10 bases separated the two germline ends. Source study methods: Reference gene primer amplification in the assay estimated nucleated cell counts. Method: immunoSEQ multiplex PCR; TCRdb's copy keeps in-frame clones and lacks some. V and J calls and clone size are those listed in that table; D and trimming were worked out from the DNA. The top ten clones hold more than 7.5% of a sample with about 180,000 clones, roughly 85% of them seen once. Input material: peripheral blood. This receptor was taken from a man between 50 and 59 years old with active or convalescent COVID-19. This chain links TRBV30 with TRBJ1-1, with TRBD1 as a possible D gene (6 bases). The CDR3 protein is CAWSTGLNTEAFF. The CDR3 DNA follows: TGTGCCTGGTCGACAGGCCTGAACACTGAAGCTTTCTTT.